Here is one T cell receptor beta chain with its context. Only in-frame clones appear in the TCRdb table, and some are missing; sequencing was by immunoSEQ multiplex PCR. The sample holds 40,000 to 50,000 clones, roughly nine tenths seen once. This specimen comes from a study of blood T cell repertoires in COVID-19. Background on the study: Samples came from the United States, Italy and Spain, spanning acute and convalescent COVID-19. Nucleic acid was either cDNA or gDNA, and it came from T cells, B-cell-depleted T cells, or PBMCs.

Looked up from germline, CDR1 is ENHRY and CDR2 is SYGVKD. Trimming took off 7 bases at V and 0 bases at J, with 13 bases between the two ends. The CDR3 loop spans 16 amino acids. Source material: peripheral blood. The chain recombines TRBV10-3 with TRBJ2-6, with D possibly TRBD1 on 6 matching bases. The sequence was obtained from a man in his fifties with active COVID-19. The CDR3 loop reads CAITPGQLSGANVLTF. In DNA form, the CDR3 reads TGTGCCATCACCCCGGGACAACTCTCTGGGGCCAACGTCCTGACTTTC.